This TCR beta chain was captured in a study of T cell responses to AZD1222 COVID-19 vaccine. Whole-study results and caveats: Spike-specific TCR breadth and depth went up after people got two AZD1222 doses. It should be noted that donors were predominantly white British and more often female, and clonal diversity was possibly underestimated.

Sequencing used immunoSEQ multiplex PCR; TCRdb keeps in-frame clones, though not all of them. The sample yields some 180,000 clones, 85% to 95% seen once. A remark on this clone: Its target is not known.

Germline values: CDR1 SGHNT, CDR2 YYREEE (reference sequence). V was cut by 2 bases and J by 5 bases, with 16 bases left in between. This CDR3 spans 15 amino acids. The receptor comes from an adult who received the AZD1222 COVID-19 vaccine. The specimen comprised peripheral blood, sampled 28 days after the second AZD1222 dose. V usage is TRBV5-4 and J usage is TRBJ1-2; D is unresolved. This CDR3 is CASSFAGVSAYGYTF. The CDR3 region has the DNA TGTGCCAGCAGCTTTGCCGGGGTTAGCGCTTATGGCTACACCTTC. Full variable domain (missing parts from reference TRBV5-4 and TRBJ1-2): ETGVTQSPTHLIKTRGQQVTLRCSSQSGHNTVSWYQQALGQGPQFIFQYYREEENGRGNFPPRFSGLQFPNYSSELNVNALELDDSALYLCASSFAGVSAYGYTFGSGTRLTVV.